These T cell receptor beta chains were read from a single sample in a study of a mutant IDH1 vaccine in newly diagnosed glioma. TCRdb's copy holds only in-frame clones and misses some; the assay was immunoSEQ multiplex PCR. The profile covers more than 30,000 clones, with nearly 90% appearing a single time and roughly 20% taken by the ten largest. These TCRs' antigens remain unknown. This specimen consisted of PBMCs, obtained from a glioma patient whose treatment included an IDH1 peptide vaccine. These receptors all come from a man aged 18 to 30 with glioma. Both conserved end residues are part of each CDR3. D genes are given only for firm matches. Expanded clones get a size class; other rows say once, few or many, or leave the size out.

>-|-|TRBV9|TRBJ2-7
CASSVTGDYEQYF
TGTGCCAGCAGCGTCACAGGCGACTACGAGCAGTACTTC
>-|-|TRBV30|TRBJ1-2
CAWTRIREKYGYTF
TGTGCCTGGACCCGAATCCGGGAGAAGTATGGCTACACCTTC
>-|-|TRBV7-2|TRBJ2-7
CASSSHGGRVNDEQYF
TGTGCCAGCAGCTCCCACGGTGGCAGGGTGAACGACGAGCAGTACTTC
>-|TRBD2|TRBV6-1|TRBJ2-1
CASSDSGSFPDEQFF
TGTGCCAGCAGCGATAGCGGGAGTTTCCCTGATGAGCAGTTCTTC
>-|-|TRBV4-2|TRBJ1-4
CASSQSGWGQGEKLFF
TGTGCCAGCAGCCAGTCCGGGTGGGGGCAAGGTGAAAAACTGTTTTTT
>-|TRBD2|TRBV6-1|TRBJ2-1
CASRLAGAYNEQFF
TGTGCCAGCAGACTAGCGGGAGCCTACAATGAGCAGTTCTTC
>-|TRBD1|TRBV5-6|TRBJ1-6
CASNNRDRVNSPLHF
TGTGCCAGCAATAACCGGGACAGGGTGAATTCACCCCTCCACTTT
>few|-|TRBV19|TRBJ1-1
CASTHNRDRGNTEAFF
TGTGCCAGTACCCATAACCGGGACCGCGGAAACACTGAAGCTTTCTTT
>few|-|TRBV2|TRBJ2-1
CASTRRGEQFF
TGTGCCAGCACCCGGAGAGGTGAGCAGTTCTTC
>-|TRBD2|TRBV29-1|TRBJ2-1
CSVISGTSVFEQFF
TGCAGCGTCATATCCGGGACTAGCGTCTTTGAGCAGTTCTTC
>once|-|TRBV30|TRBJ1-4
CAWSPGLSATNEKLFF
TGTGCCTGGAGTCCGGGACTGAGTGCAACTAATGAAAAACTGTTTTTT
>few|-|TRBV2|TRBJ1-1
CASRVDLMNTEAFF
TGTGCCAGCAGAGTCGACTTAATGAACACTGAAGCTTTCTTT
>-|-|TRBV4-3|TRBJ1-1
CASSQDYGGMNTEAFF
TGCGCCAGCAGCCAAGATTACGGTGGGATGAACACTGAAGCTTTCTTT
>-|TRBD1|TRBV7-9|TRBJ1-1
CASSLTGGANTEAFF
TGTGCCAGCAGCCTGACAGGGGGTGCGAACACTGAAGCTTTCTTT
>few|-|TRBV2|TRBJ1-2
CASSDSAISYTF
TGTGCCAGCAGTGATTCGGCCATAAGCTACACCTTC
>-|-|TRBV15|TRBJ1-5
CATSRDRGDQPQHF
TGTGCCACCAGCAGAGATCGGGGTGATCAGCCCCAGCATTTT
>-|TRBD1|TRBV28|TRBJ1-1
CAAEATGATEAFF
TGTGCCGCGGAGGCCACAGGGGCAACTGAAGCTTTCTTT
>-|-|TRBV5-6|TRBJ2-7
CASSFYRPVMEQYF
TGTGCCAGCAGCTTCTACAGGCCAGTGATGGAGCAGTACTTC
>-|-|TRBV6-5|TRBJ1-1
CAVGGGHTEAFF
TGTGCCGTGGGGGGGGGACACACTGAAGCTTTCTTT
>-|-|TRBV4-3|TRBJ2-3
CASSQVPGDTQYF
TGCGCCAGCAGCCAAGTCCCGGGAGATACGCAGTATTTT
>-|-|TRBV7-2|TRBJ1-1
CASSYRTAAEAFF
TGTGCCAGCAGCTACCGGACGGCCGCCGAAGCTTTCTTT
>once|-|TRBV30|TRBJ2-5
CAWTGSGGTQYF
TGTGCCTGGACAGGGAGTGGAGGGACCCAGTACTTC
>-|-|TRBV9|TRBJ1-1
CASSVGMNTEAFF
TGTGCCAGCAGCGTAGGGATGAACACTGAAGCTTTCTTT
>-|-|TRBV7-9|TRBJ1-4
CASSLWATTNEKLFF
TGTGCCAGCAGCCTATGGGCGACAACTAATGAAAAACTGTTTTTT
>-|-|TRBV4-3|TRBJ1-1
CASSPAGGTEAFF
TGCGCCAGCAGCCCCGCGGGGGGCACTGAAGCTTTCTTT
>-|-|TRBV6-4|TRBJ2-5
CASSDGRREYF
TGTGCCAGCAGTGATGGGCGGCGGGAGTACTTC
>-|-|TRBV9|TRBJ2-2
CASSLSTGELFF
TGTGCCAGCAGCCTCTCCACCGGGGAGCTGTTTTTT
>-|-|TRBV29-1|TRBJ2-7
CSVEVLGVYEQYF
TGCAGCGTTGAAGTTTTAGGGGTCTACGAGCAGTACTTC
>-|-|TRBV6-5|TRBJ2-1
CASSYNRGGGEQFF
TGTGCCAGCAGTTATAACAGGGGAGGGGGTGAGCAGTTCTTC
>-|-|TRBV4-1|TRBJ2-2
CASSQGDNTGELFF
TGCGCCAGCAGCCAAGGGGACAACACCGGGGAGCTGTTTTTT
>-|-|TRBV23-1|TRBJ1-5
CASTYSRTEYQPQHF
TGCGCCAGCACATACTCCCGGACCGAATATCAGCCCCAGCATTTT
>-|-|TRBV7-9|TRBJ2-1
CASTGTASYNEQFF
TGTGCCAGCACCGGGACGGCTTCCTACAATGAGCAGTTCTTC
>-|TRBD2|TRBV27|TRBJ2-3
CASSPRRGRAGADTQYF
TGTGCCAGCAGTCCCAGGCGCGGGAGGGCAGGGGCAGATACGCAGTATTTT
>-|-|TRBV5-6|TRBJ2-7
CASSLKGSPPYEQYF
TGTGCCAGCAGCTTAAAGGGGTCGCCTCCCTACGAGCAGTACTTC
>-|TRBD1|TRBV5-4|TRBJ1-2
CASSPGTDGYTF
TGTGCCAGCAGCCCCGGGACAGATGGCTACACCTTC
>-|-|TRBV4-1|TRBJ1-2
CASRPTDPNYGYTF
TGCGCCAGCAGGCCGACAGACCCTAACTATGGCTACACCTTC
>-|TRBD1|TRBV5-5|TRBJ2-7
CASSLAPGGVYEQYF
TGTGCCAGCAGCTTGGCTCCAGGGGGCGTGTACGAGCAGTACTTC
>once|-|TRBV6-1|TRBJ2-2
CASSGDQDGELFF
TGTGCCAGCAGTGGGGACCAGGACGGGGAGCTGTTTTTT
>few|-|TRBV10-1|TRBJ1-1
CASSGLAEGENTEAFF
TGCGCCAGCAGTGGCCTAGCTGAGGGGGAGAACACTGAAGCTTTCTTT
>-|-|TRBV7-2|TRBJ1-6
CASSLGRGPYNSPLHF
TGTGCCAGCAGCTTAGGGCGGGGACCCTATAATTCACCCCTCCACTTT
>-|-|TRBV7-4|TRBJ1-2
CASRMGQLYGYTF
TGTGCCAGCAGGATGGGGCAACTCTATGGCTACACCTTC
>-|-|TRBV4-2|TRBJ1-5
CASSQEGEQPQHF
TGTGCCAGCAGCCAAGAGGGAGAGCAGCCCCAGCATTTT